These 23 T cell receptor beta chains were all obtained from the same sample, sequenced in a study of blood T cell repertoires in COVID-19. TCRdb's table, derived via immunoSEQ multiplex PCR, lists solely in-frame clones and lacks some. Counted here are 40,000 or so clones, approximately 88% occurring once; the ten biggest clones make up 8.5% to 10%. Material for sequencing was peripheral blood. Receptors originate from a human donor in a cohort sampled during active COVID-19.

V and J are TRBV7-2 and TRBJ2-4; D gene ambiguous. The CDR3 extends over 18 amino acids. Trimming pared 1 base from V and 0 bases from J, leaving 16 bases between. Germline-derived CDR1 and CDR2 are SGHTA and FQGNSA. The DNA of the CDR3 is TGTGCCAGCAGCTTAGGCGTGGGCTTGACGTTAGCCAAAAACATTCAGTACTTC. Protein sequence: CASSLGVGLTLAKNIQYF.

The chain recombines TRBV4-2 with TRBJ2-1; D is unclear. This CDR3 region has 16 residues. Trimming took 1 base from V and 4 from J, leaving 14 bases between them. The germline gives CDR1 LGHNA, CDR2 YNFKEQ. The CDR3 DNA reads as TGTGCCAGCAGCCAAGTCCGCGGAGCCGGATACAATGAGCAGTTCTTC. Its translation: CASSQVRGAGYNEQFF.

The J gene is TRBJ2-7, the V gene TRBV30; the D is unclear. Trimming removed 0 bases at V and 6 bases at J, with 15 bases between. Germline CDR1 and CDR2: GTSNPN and SVGIG (reference sequence). CDR3 length: 14 amino acids. This chain's CDR3 is CAWSVPRPNGEQYF. CDR3 nucleotides: TGTGCCTGGAGTGTACCCAGGCCAAACGGCGAGCAGTACTTC.

The V call is TRBV6-1, the J call TRBJ2-3; 9 bases are a match to TRBD2. Germline assignment: CDR1 MNHNS and CDR2 SASEGT. The CDR3 sequence is 16 residues long. V was clipped by 3 bases and J by 4 bases; unmatched bases: 8. The CDR3 spells CASSEVSGRASDTQYF. CDR3 nucleotide sequence: TGTGCCAGCAGTGAGGTTAGCGGGAGAGCCTCAGATACGCAGTATTTT.

In DNA, the CDR3 is TGTGCCAGCAGTGCCGACAGGAATTATGGCTACACCTTC. This encodes CASSADRNYGYTF. The chain combines TRBV27 with TRBJ1-2; D is perhaps TRBD1 (6 bases). V was pared by 5 bases and J by 5 bases, with 12 bases between. The CDR3 loop spans 13 amino acids. Germline V gives CDR1 MNHEY, CDR2 SMNVEV (reference sequence).

The chain carries TRBV5-4 and TRBJ1-2; maybe TRBD1 (5 bases). The CDR3 runs 15 residues. Germline V gene sequence: CDR1 SGHNT, CDR2 YYREEE (reference sequence). Trimming stripped 4 bases from V and 2 bases from J, with 15 bases between. CDR3 DNA sequence: TGTGCCAGCAGCGGGGCGGGGGGTTGGAACTATGGCTACACCTTC. Residues: CASSGAGGWNYGYTF.

This chain connects TRBV7-8 to TRBJ1-5, with a weak D call TRBD1 (5 bases). Trimming removed 8 bases from V and 3 bases from J, with 11 bases in between. The CDR3 totals 13 residues. Germline CDR1 reads SGHVS; CDR2 reads FQNEAQ. The CDR3 region is CASGRGANQPQHF. CDR3 DNA: TGTGCCAGCGGGAGGGGTGCCAATCAGCCCCAGCATTTT. Full variable domain (remainder filled in from reference TRBV7-8 and TRBJ1-5): GAGVSQSPRYKVAKRGQDVALRCDPISGHVSLFWYQQALGQGPEFLTYFQNEAQLDKSGLPSDRFFAERPEGSVSTLKIQRTQQEDSAVYLCASGRGANQPQHFGDGTRLSIL.

This clone appeared a single time. The V and J genes are TRBV20-1 and TRBJ1-1; D call uncertain. Trimming shortened V by 5 bases and J by 7 bases, and 11 bases separated the two germline ends. The CDR3 is made up of 11 amino acids. Germline assignment: CDR1 DFQATT and CDR2 SNEGSKA (reference sequence). DNA of the CDR3: TGCAGTGCTGGAGTGGAGATTGAAGCTTTCTTT. It codes for CSAGVEIEAFF.

The J gene is TRBJ2-5, the V gene TRBV27; TRBD1 is a possible D gene (6 bases). The germline V gene has CDR1 MNHEY and CDR2 SMNVEV (reference sequence). V shed 4 bases and J shed 5 bases, with 20 bases lying between them. The CDR3 has 16 amino acids. The CDR3 reads CASSYSGTTRLETQYF. CDR3 bases: TGTGCCAGCAGTTACTCCGGGACAACTCGCTTGGAGACCCAGTACTTC.

This clone appeared a single time. This chain links TRBV11-2 with TRBJ2-3; perhaps TRBD1 as D (6 bases). Germline V gene lookup returns CDR1 SGHAT and CDR2 FQNNGV. The CDR3 sequence is 13 residues long. Trimming pared 0 bases from V and 11 bases from J, leaving 12 bases between. The CDR3 DNA follows: TGTGCCAGCAGCTTAGAGATCGGACAGAGGCAGTATTTT. Its protein is CASSLEIGQRQYF.

The chain joins TRBV4-1 to TRBJ1-2; weak D call: TRBD1 (5 bases). Deletions cut 0 bases from V and 6 bases from J, with 11 bases between. Germline V CDR1 and CDR2: MGHRA, YSYEKL. The CDR3 sequence is 14 residues long. The CDR3 sequence is CASSQDPGSDGYTF. The CDR3, as DNA: TGCGCCAGCAGCCAAGATCCAGGGTCGGATGGCTACACCTTC.

The genes are TRBV29-1 and TRBJ1-1; 8 bases match TRBD1. Per the germline V gene, CDR1 is SQVTM and CDR2 is ANQGSEA. The CDR3 loop spans 11 amino acids. The J segment lost 8 bases and the V segment lost 7 bases, leaving 6 bases of the junction unmatched. The CDR3 reads CSGDRDREAFF. The CDR3 region has the DNA TGCAGCGGAGACCGGGACAGGGAAGCTTTCTTT.

This clone has only one observation. The chain recombines TRBV28 with TRBJ2-2, with D perhaps matching TRBD1 (7 bases). Trimming shortened V by 3 bases and J by 1 base, and 18 bases separated the two germline ends. Germline V CDR1 and CDR2: MDHEN, SYDVKM. The CDR3 has 18 residues. Here the CDR3 reads CASSFWAAGQKNTGELFF. CDR3 coding DNA: TGTGCCAGCAGTTTTTGGGCGGCGGGACAGAAGAACACCGGGGAGCTGTTTTTT.

The V gene is TRBV5-1, the J gene TRBJ1-2; TRBD1 might be the D (6 bases). Per the germline V gene, CDR1 is SGHRS and CDR2 is YFSETQ. V lost 0 bases and J lost 4, with 16 bases in between. This CDR3 is 16 amino acids long. This CDR3 is CASSLAGRGGGYGYTF. CDR3 DNA sequence: TGCGCCAGCAGCTTGGCCGGCAGGGGAGGGGGCTATGGCTACACCTTC. Full variable domain (missing parts from reference TRBV5-1 and TRBJ1-2): KAGVTQTPRYLIKTRGQQVTLSCSPISGHRSVSWYQQTPGQGLQFLFEYFSETQRNKGNFPGRFSGRQFSNSRSEMNVSTLELGDSALYLCASSLAGRGGGYGYTFGSGTRLTVV.

This sequence joins TRBV7-8 and TRBJ2-1; a possible D gene is TRBD1 (5 bases). The CDR3 runs to 15 residues. The germline V gene has CDR1 SGHVS and CDR2 FQNEAQ. The V end was cut by 1 base, the J end by 2 bases, with 9 bases between. Here the CDR3 DNA reads TGTGCCAGCAGCTTAGTAGGGGTTGCCTACAATGAGCAGTTCTTC. This codes for CASSLVGVAYNEQFF.

The chain is built from TRBV4-3 and TRBJ2-1; 8 nucleotides align to TRBD2. The CDR3 is made up of 17 amino acids. Germline V CDR1 and CDR2: LGHNA, YSLEER. After removal of 3 bases from V and 3 bases from J, the junction contained 10 bases not matched to a gene. Written as DNA, the CDR3 is TGCGCCAGCAGCCAGGAGGCCCGGGGGGGCATCTACAATGAGCAGTTCTTC. Translation: CASSQEARGGIYNEQFF.

The V and J genes are TRBV4-1 and TRBJ2-7; 11 bases line up with TRBD1. Trimming removed 10 bases from V and 5 bases from J; junction bases left unmatched: 4. The length of the CDR3 is 12 residues. CDR1 is MGHRA, CDR2 YSYEKL, per germline. The CDR3 nucleotides read TGCGCCATCCCGGGACAGGGGGACGAGCAGTACTTC. As protein: CAIPGQGDEQYF.

The gene calls are TRBV19 and TRBJ1-1; unclear D gene. The CDR3 loop spans 12 amino acids. Trimming took off 7 bases at V and 5 bases at J, with 11 bases between the two ends. Per the germline V gene, CDR1 is LNHDA and CDR2 is SQIVND (reference sequence). CDR3 region: CASMRVLTEAFF. CDR3 sequence (DNA): TGTGCCAGTATGCGGGTTTTGACTGAAGCTTTCTTT.

The chain employs TRBV20-1 and TRBJ2-5, with TRBD2 matching 11 bases. J gave up 5 bases and V 3 bases, and 5 bases lay outside the gene matches. Germline V gene sequence: CDR1 DFQATT, CDR2 SNEGSKA (reference sequence). The CDR3 contains 14 residues. The CDR3 DNA is TGCAGTGCTAGTAGCGGGGGGGCTGGTGAGACCCAGTACTTC. Its protein product is CSASSGGAGETQYF.

The chain links TRBV19 to TRBJ1-5; possible D gene TRBD1, 6 bases. The V and J ends lost 2 bases and 4 bases respectively, with 15 bases between them. This CDR3 has 16 residues. CDR1 is LNHDA and CDR2 is SQIVND in the germline V gene (reference sequence). The CDR3 sequence is CASSILRQDFNQPQHF. In DNA, the CDR3 is TGTGCCAGTAGTATACTGAGACAGGACTTTAATCAGCCCCAGCATTTT.

The chain couples TRBV4-3 to TRBJ1-3; D is unclear. V was pared by 3 bases and J by 4 bases, with 13 bases between. This CDR3 is 15 amino acids long. Per germline, CDR1 LGHNA and CDR2 YSLEER. CDR3 in DNA: TGCGCCAGCAGCCAGGGAGGATCCTCGGGAAACACCATATATTTT. Translating gives CASSQGGSSGNTIYF.

The chain couples TRBV11-2 to TRBJ2-1; 10 nucleotides agree with TRBD2. V lost 6 bases, J lost 9 bases, and 14 bases stayed unmatched. This CDR3 has 16 residues. The germline CDR1 and CDR2 sequences are SGHAT and FQNNGV. The CDR3, as DNA: TGTGCCAGCAGATCACCCTCTCAGCGGGGGGGGTCTGAGCAGTTCTTC. Translation: CASRSPSQRGGSEQFF.

The V and J genes are TRBV5-1 and TRBJ2-1; perhaps TRBD2 as D (6 bases). Germline V CDR1 and CDR2: SGHRS, YFSETQ. This CDR3 contains 17 residues. Deletions cut 3 bases from V and 4 bases from J, with 20 bases between. CDR3 bases: TGCGCCAGCAGCTCGCGGGGCAGAACCAATTTTTACAATGAGCAGTTCTTC. It translates to CASSSRGRTNFYNEQFF.